This is a list of T cell receptor beta chains from one sample in a study of Ad26.COV2.S vaccination and SARS-CoV-2 variants. Some clones are missing from TCRdb's copy, which holds only in-frame ones; the method was immunoSEQ multiplex PCR. The sample includes approximately 340,000 clones, approximately 84% of them seen just once. The sample in question was peripheral blood, obtained in a trial of Ad26.COV2.S vaccine versus placebo. These receptor sequences come from a person between 18 and 60 years old who received the Ad26.COV2.S COVID-19 vaccine or a placebo. CDR3s include the opening cysteine and the closing phenylalanine or tryptophan. A D gene is named only where the DNA matches it firmly. Size tells how often a clone was seen (once, few, many) or the class of an expanded clone, and some rows leave it out.

v_call: TRBV2; j_call: TRBJ1-2; clone_size: -; d_call: -; cdr3_aa: CASRPDSLELF; cdr3_nt: TGTGCCAGCAGACCGGACAGTTTAGAACTCTTC
v_call: TRBV25-1; j_call: TRBJ2-5; clone_size: once; d_call: -; cdr3_aa: CASSVQETQYF; cdr3_nt: TGTGCCAGCAGTGTTCAAGAGACCCAGTACTTC
v_call: TRBV6-1; j_call: TRBJ2-7; clone_size: -; d_call: -; cdr3_aa: CASSEASIRGRGQTYEQYF; cdr3_nt: TGTGCCAGCAGTGAAGCCTCCATTAGAGGGCGGGGCCAGACCTACGAGCAGTACTTC
v_call: TRBV11-3; j_call: TRBJ1-5; clone_size: -; d_call: TRBD1; cdr3_aa: CASSPGQVHLNQPQHF; cdr3_nt: TGTGCCAGCAGCCCCGGACAGGTTCATCTCAATCAGCCCCAGCATTTT
v_call: TRBV5-6; j_call: TRBJ2-4; clone_size: -; d_call: -; cdr3_aa: CASVYRADLAKNIQYF; cdr3_nt: TGTGCCAGCGTCTATAGGGCGGACCTAGCCAAAAACATTCAGTACTTC
v_call: TRBV7-8; j_call: TRBJ2-7; clone_size: few; d_call: -; cdr3_aa: CASSLSGRTYEQYF; cdr3_nt: TGTGCCAGCAGCTTATCTGGCAGGACCTACGAGCAGTACTTC
v_call: TRBV19; j_call: TRBJ2-1; clone_size: -; d_call: -; cdr3_aa: CASSGEGGRVMNEQFF; cdr3_nt: TGTGCCAGTAGTGGAGAAGGGGGGCGGGTAATGAATGAGCAGTTCTTC
v_call: TRBV19; j_call: TRBJ2-3; clone_size: -; d_call: TRBD2; cdr3_aa: CASSPGTSGLTDTQYF; cdr3_nt: TGTGCCAGTAGTCCCGGGACTAGCGGGCTCACAGATACGCAGTATTTT
v_call: TRBV3-1/TRBV3-2; j_call: TRBJ1-2; clone_size: -; d_call: -; cdr3_aa: CASSQAGRQEISYGYTF; cdr3_nt: TGTGCCAGCAGCCAAGCAGGCAGACAGGAAATCTCCTATGGCTACACCTTC
v_call: TRBV30; j_call: TRBJ2-5; clone_size: -; d_call: -; cdr3_aa: CARGFGSQETQYF; cdr3_nt: TGTGCCCGGGGGTTCGGGTCCCAAGAGACCCAGTACTTC
v_call: TRBV4-3; j_call: TRBJ2-6; clone_size: -; d_call: -; cdr3_aa: CASSQRGYGANVLTF; cdr3_nt: TGCGCCAGCAGCCAACGCGGGTACGGGGCCAACGTCCTGACTTTC
v_call: TRBV13; j_call: TRBJ2-7; clone_size: -; d_call: TRBD1; cdr3_aa: CASSLSPGGRDEQYF; cdr3_nt: TGTGCCAGCAGCTTAAGCCCAGGGGGCAGGGACGAGCAGTACTTC
v_call: TRBV7-2; j_call: TRBJ2-3; clone_size: -; d_call: -; cdr3_aa: CASSFRRPSTDTQYF; cdr3_nt: TGTGCCAGCAGCTTTAGGCGGCCTAGCACAGATACGCAGTATTTT
v_call: TRBV18; j_call: TRBJ2-3; clone_size: -; d_call: -; cdr3_aa: CASSPGTGVTSGSTDTQYF; cdr3_nt: TGTGCCAGCTCACCAGGGACAGGGGTTACTAGCGGGAGCACAGATACGCAGTATTTT
v_call: TRBV29-1; j_call: TRBJ2-1; clone_size: -; d_call: TRBD2; cdr3_aa: CSVPGLASNEQFF; cdr3_nt: TGCAGCGTCCCCGGACTAGCGAGCAATGAGCAGTTCTTC
v_call: TRBV28; j_call: TRBJ2-7; clone_size: once; d_call: -; cdr3_aa: CASSFPGVGEQYF; cdr3_nt: TGTGCCAGCAGTTTTCCGGGGGTTGGCGAGCAGTACTTC
v_call: TRBV18; j_call: TRBJ2-2; clone_size: -; d_call: TRBD2; cdr3_aa: CASSSRGRDTGELFF; cdr3_nt: TGTGCCAGCTCATCACGCGGGAGGGACACCGGGGAGCTGTTTTTT
v_call: TRBV19; j_call: TRBJ2-7; clone_size: -; d_call: -; cdr3_aa: CASSILDSYEQYF; cdr3_nt: TGTGCCAGTAGTATATTGGATTCCTACGAGCAGTACTTC
v_call: TRBV30; j_call: TRBJ2-5; clone_size: -; d_call: TRBD2; cdr3_aa: CAWSATSGSQETQYF; cdr3_nt: TGTGCCTGGAGTGCCACTAGCGGGAGCCAAGAGACCCAGTACTTC
v_call: TRBV6-4; j_call: TRBJ1-3; clone_size: -; d_call: -; cdr3_aa: CASSRDASSGNTIYF; cdr3_nt: TGTGCCAGCAGTCGGGACGCAAGCTCTGGAAACACCATATATTTT
v_call: TRBV19; j_call: TRBJ1-1; clone_size: -; d_call: -; cdr3_aa: CASSIGGSTEAFF; cdr3_nt: TGTGCCAGTAGTATAGGGGGGTCCACTGAAGCTTTCTTT
v_call: TRBV6-5; j_call: TRBJ2-7; clone_size: -; d_call: TRBD2; cdr3_aa: CASSYSGTMYEQYF; cdr3_nt: TGTGCCAGCAGTTACTCAGGGACTATGTACGAGCAGTACTTC